This TCR beta chain originates from a study of T cell responses to AZD1222 COVID-19 vaccine. About the research overall: Second-dose intervals near 4 or 12 weeks were combined. Findings and caveats of the study: Clonal diversity may have been underestimated, and the donors were mostly white British, with more females than males. Nearly half of spike-specific TCRs reportedly target variant regions that are unmutated in the B.1.351 and B.1.1.7 variants. Two AZD1222 administrations were followed by greater Spike-specific TCR breadth and depth.

As to this clone: The antigen remains undetermined.

Data came from immunoSEQ multiplex PCR; TCRdb stores just in-frame clones and leaves some out. The table shows fewer than 150,000 clones, with about 88% occurring only once. Germline CDR1 and CDR2: LNHDA and SQIVND (reference sequence). The CDR3 runs 12 residues. The trim removed 6 bases at V and 4 bases at J, leaving 0 bases unmatched. The TCR sequence derives from an adult in good health. Sample: peripheral blood, taken on day 0 of AZD1222 vaccination. The chain combines TRBV19 with TRBJ1-2, with TRBD1 identical over 9 bases. CDR3 sequence reads: CASRTGGYGYTF. The CDR3 DNA reads TGTGCCAGTAGGACAGGGGGCTATGGCTACACCTTC.